This TCR beta chain was documented in a study of Graves' ophthalmopathy and Graves' hyperthyroidism. The CDR3 contains 12 residues. Germline CDR1 SQVTM, CDR2 ANQGSEA. With 4 bases clipped from V and 5 bases from J, the junction kept 4 bases outside the gene matches. The authors isolated PBMCs from over 7.5 ml of fresh peripheral blood. Amplification from RNA transcripts yielded the TCR beta CDR3 regions. After a first-round RT-PCR with HTBI primers, a second-round multiplex PCR was run. TCRdb re-called the multiplex PCR reads through MiXCR, storing one row per CDR3 protein. Of hundreds of thousands of distinct CDR3 sequences detected, around 21% appear once; the ten largest clones hold 2.5% to 3%.

The sequence was collected from a woman between 18 and 30 years old with stable Graves' hyperthyroidism. The chain recombines TRBV29-1 with TRBJ2-5; 7 bases line up with TRBD2. The specimen was peripheral blood. The CDR3, as DNA: TGCAGCGTTGCCAGCGGGAAGGAGACCCAGTACTTC. It codes for CSVASGKETQYF.